This is a list of T cell receptor beta chains from one sample in a study of CD8 T cells in Susac syndrome. TCRdb used MiXCR to reprocess the immunoSEQ multiplex PCR reads, holding one entry per CDR3 protein. The table lists around 190,000 distinct CDR3 sequences, around 96% of them singletons. The sample was CD4+ T cells from PBMCs. Receptor source: a human donor in good health. The CDR3 runs from the conserved cysteine through the conserved F or W. Fields, in order: V gene, J gene, clone size, D gene, CDR3 DNA, CDR3 protein. D genes are given only for firm matches. Only part of the rows carry a size: once, few, many, or a class if the clone is expanded.

v_gene: TRBV29-1; j_gene: TRBJ2-7; abundance: NA; d_gene: TRBD2; CDR3nt: TGCAGCGGTGTTGGTGGGAGGGCCTACGAGCAGTACTTC; CDR3aa: CSGVGGRAYEQYF
v_gene: TRBV7-3; j_gene: TRBJ1-2; abundance: NA; d_gene: NA; CDR3nt: TGTGCCAGCAGCCCAGAGGCACAGAACTATGGCTACACCTTC; CDR3aa: CASSPEAQNYGYTF
v_gene: TRBV30; j_gene: TRBJ2-1; abundance: once; d_gene: TRBD1; CDR3nt: TGTGCCTGGTCCCGGGACAGGGGAAACAATGAGCAGTTCTTC; CDR3aa: CAWSRDRGNNEQFF
v_gene: TRBV7-3; j_gene: TRBJ2-7; abundance: NA; d_gene: NA; CDR3nt: TGTGCCAGCAGCTTATCCGCCCTGCAAGGTTTCGAGCAGTACTTC; CDR3aa: CASSLSALQGFEQYF
v_gene: TRBV7-2; j_gene: TRBJ2-3; abundance: NA; d_gene: TRBD1; CDR3nt: TGTGCCAGCAGCCCCCAGAGGGGGCGGGCAGATACGCAGTATTTT; CDR3aa: CASSPQRGRADTQYF
v_gene: TRBV30; j_gene: TRBJ2-1; abundance: NA; d_gene: TRBD2; CDR3nt: TGTGCCTGGGAACTAGCGTTATTGCAGTTCTTC; CDR3aa: CAWELALLQFF
v_gene: TRBV11-2; j_gene: TRBJ2-7; abundance: NA; d_gene: TRBD2; CDR3nt: TGTGCCAGCAGGGCCGGGACTAGGGCCGAGCAGTACTTC; CDR3aa: CASRAGTRAEQYF
v_gene: TRBV9; j_gene: TRBJ1-2; abundance: NA; d_gene: TRBD1; CDR3nt: TGTGCCAGCAGCGTCGACAGGGGAATGGATGGCTACACCTTC; CDR3aa: CASSVDRGMDGYTF
v_gene: TRBV15; j_gene: TRBJ1-1; abundance: NA; d_gene: NA; CDR3nt: TGTGCCACCAGCAGAGATAAGTGGATCGCTGAAGCTTTCTTT; CDR3aa: CATSRDKWIAEAFF
v_gene: TRBV30; j_gene: TRBJ2-3; abundance: NA; d_gene: TRBD2; CDR3nt: TGTGCCTGGAGATTTAGCGGGAGTTTTACAGATACGCAGTATTTT; CDR3aa: CAWRFSGSFTDTQYF
v_gene: TRBV27; j_gene: TRBJ2-7; abundance: NA; d_gene: TRBD2; CDR3nt: TGTGCCAGCAGTTTATCGGGACTAGCGGGAAACTCCTACGAGCAGTACTTC; CDR3aa: CASSLSGLAGNSYEQYF
v_gene: TRBV15; j_gene: TRBJ1-3; abundance: NA; d_gene: NA; CDR3nt: TGTGCCACCAGCAGAGCCAGAAACACCATATATTTT; CDR3aa: CATSRARNTIYF
v_gene: TRBV15; j_gene: TRBJ2-1; abundance: NA; d_gene: TRBD2; CDR3nt: TGTGCCACCAGCAGAGATAGCGGGAATGAGCAGTTCTTC; CDR3aa: CATSRDSGNEQFF
v_gene: TRBV20-1; j_gene: TRBJ1-2; abundance: NA; d_gene: NA; CDR3nt: TGCAGTGCTAGACAGGGAGCTGGCTACACCTTC; CDR3aa: CSARQGAGYTF
v_gene: TRBV21-1; j_gene: TRBJ2-6; abundance: NA; d_gene: NA; CDR3nt: TGTGCCAGCAGCAAACCCAGGCCGGGGACGAAGGGGGCCAACGTCCTGACTTTC; CDR3aa: CASSKPRPGTKGANVLTF
v_gene: TRBV12-3/TRBV12-4; j_gene: TRBJ1-5; abundance: NA; d_gene: TRBD1; CDR3nt: TGTGCCAGCAGTAGATACAGGGGGCCGGGAAGCAATCAGCCCCAGCATTTT; CDR3aa: CASSRYRGPGSNQPQHF
v_gene: TRBV9; j_gene: TRBJ1-1; abundance: NA; d_gene: NA; CDR3nt: TGTGCCAGCAGCGTCGGTTGGAACACTGAAGCTTTCTTT; CDR3aa: CASSVGWNTEAFF
v_gene: TRBV25-1; j_gene: TRBJ2-3; abundance: NA; d_gene: TRBD2; CDR3nt: TGTGCCAGCAGTGAAACTAGTCGTAGCGGGAGAAGCACAGATACGCAGTATTTT; CDR3aa: CASSETSRSGRSTDTQYF
v_gene: TRBV29-1; j_gene: TRBJ2-5; abundance: NA; d_gene: NA; CDR3nt: TGCAGCGTTGAGGGGACGCGCGGGACCCAGTACTTC; CDR3aa: CSVEGTRGTQYF
v_gene: TRBV29-1; j_gene: TRBJ2-3; abundance: NA; d_gene: NA; CDR3nt: TGCAGCACTGGTAGCACAGATACGCAGTATTTT; CDR3aa: CSTGSTDTQYF
v_gene: TRBV7-6; j_gene: TRBJ2-7; abundance: NA; d_gene: NA; CDR3nt: TGTGCCAGCAGCTTAGCGCTCGCATACGAGCAGTACTTC; CDR3aa: CASSLALAYEQYF
v_gene: TRBV12-3/TRBV12-4; j_gene: TRBJ2-5; abundance: NA; d_gene: NA; CDR3nt: TGTGCCAGCAGTTTCGGGACACGCGTGGGCGTCCAGTACTTC; CDR3aa: CASSFGTRVGVQYF
v_gene: TRBV2; j_gene: TRBJ2-1; abundance: NA; d_gene: TRBD2; CDR3nt: TGTGCCAGCAGTGCTAGCGGGGGAAACAATGAGCAGTTCTTC; CDR3aa: CASSASGGNNEQFF
v_gene: TRBV18; j_gene: TRBJ1-5; abundance: NA; d_gene: NA; CDR3nt: TGTGCCAGCTCTACCACCCCTCCAGGGGCCAATCAGCCCCAGCATTTT; CDR3aa: CASSTTPPGANQPQHF
v_gene: TRBV7-2; j_gene: TRBJ2-1; abundance: NA; d_gene: TRBD2; CDR3nt: TGTGCCAGCAGCACGGGACTAGCGGATTACAATGAGCAGTTCTTC; CDR3aa: CASSTGLADYNEQFF
v_gene: TRBV28; j_gene: TRBJ2-7; abundance: NA; d_gene: TRBD1; CDR3nt: TGTGCCAGCAACGTAGGGGGCAACGAGCAGTACTTC; CDR3aa: CASNVGGNEQYF
v_gene: TRBV6-5; j_gene: TRBJ2-7; abundance: NA; d_gene: TRBD1; CDR3nt: TGTGCCAGCAGTAAGGGACAGTCTTTTGGGCAGTACTTC; CDR3aa: CASSKGQSFGQYF
v_gene: TRBV20-1; j_gene: TRBJ1-2; abundance: NA; d_gene: TRBD1; CDR3nt: TGCAGTGCCAAGATTACACAGGGGGCGACTGGCTACACCTTC; CDR3aa: CSAKITQGATGYTF
v_gene: TRBV30; j_gene: TRBJ1-5; abundance: NA; d_gene: NA; CDR3nt: TGTGCCTGGAGTGGATTAAGTGGGAATCAGCCCCAGCATTTT; CDR3aa: CAWSGLSGNQPQHF
v_gene: TRBV25-1; j_gene: TRBJ2-1; abundance: NA; d_gene: TRBD2; CDR3nt: TGTGCCAGCAGTAGGTATGGTAGCGGGAAGTACAATGAGCAGTTCTTC; CDR3aa: CASSRYGSGKYNEQFF
v_gene: TRBV29-1; j_gene: TRBJ2-5; abundance: NA; d_gene: NA; CDR3nt: TGCAGCGTTGGGCCGGGGTCGGGCCGGGAGACCCAGTACTTC; CDR3aa: CSVGPGSGRETQYF
v_gene: TRBV27; j_gene: TRBJ2-3; abundance: NA; d_gene: NA; CDR3nt: TGTGCGACGCGGGCGAGGTTAACAGATACGCAGTATTTT; CDR3aa: CATRARLTDTQYF
v_gene: TRBV20-1; j_gene: TRBJ1-2; abundance: NA; d_gene: NA; CDR3nt: TGCAGTGCTAGGCCCAACTTTAACTATGGCTACACCTTC; CDR3aa: CSARPNFNYGYTF
v_gene: TRBV7-9; j_gene: TRBJ2-1; abundance: NA; d_gene: NA; CDR3nt: TGTGCCAGCAGCTTAGCGCGCGGACAAGTCAGCCCCTACAATGAGCAGTTCTTC; CDR3aa: CASSLARGQVSPYNEQFF
v_gene: TRBV20-1; j_gene: TRBJ1-2; abundance: NA; d_gene: NA; CDR3nt: TGCAGTGCTTCTCCCACGGACCTCTATGGCTACACCTTC; CDR3aa: CSASPTDLYGYTF
v_gene: TRBV20-1; j_gene: TRBJ2-1; abundance: NA; d_gene: NA; CDR3nt: TGCAGTGCTAGGCCCCCCGGTCATGAGCAGTTCTTC; CDR3aa: CSARPPGHEQFF
v_gene: TRBV7-9; j_gene: TRBJ1-2; abundance: NA; d_gene: NA; CDR3nt: TGTGCCAGCAGCTCTCAGGGTATAGGCTATGGCTACACCTTC; CDR3aa: CASSSQGIGYGYTF
v_gene: TRBV9; j_gene: TRBJ2-1; abundance: once; d_gene: NA; CDR3nt: TGTGCCAGCAGCGCCGGGACCCACTACAATGAGCAGTTCTTC; CDR3aa: CASSAGTHYNEQFF
v_gene: TRBV7-2; j_gene: TRBJ1-2; abundance: NA; d_gene: NA; CDR3nt: TGTGCCAGCAGCTTAGAGGCAGTCAACTATGGCTACACCTTC; CDR3aa: CASSLEAVNYGYTF
v_gene: TRBV6-5; j_gene: TRBJ2-7; abundance: once; d_gene: TRBD2; CDR3nt: TGTGCCAGCAGTTACTTCCTTACCGGGACTAGCGTTTCCGAGCAGTACTTC; CDR3aa: CASSYFLTGTSVSEQYF
v_gene: TRBV6-2/TRBV6-3; j_gene: TRBJ1-5; abundance: NA; d_gene: NA; CDR3nt: TGTGCCAGCAGTTCCAACCCGGTCCCCCAGCCCCAGCATTTT; CDR3aa: CASSSNPVPQPQHF
v_gene: TRBV29-1; j_gene: TRBJ1-1; abundance: NA; d_gene: TRBD1; CDR3nt: TGCAGCGTTGACAATCTCGGACAGGGCCAAGCTTTCTTT; CDR3aa: CSVDNLGQGQAFF
v_gene: TRBV4-2; j_gene: TRBJ2-1; abundance: NA; d_gene: NA; CDR3nt: TGTGCCAGCAGCCAAGGGTTGAGCTCCTACAATGAGCAGTTCTTC; CDR3aa: CASSQGLSSYNEQFF
v_gene: TRBV7-2; j_gene: TRBJ2-1; abundance: NA; d_gene: NA; CDR3nt: TGTGCCAGCAGCTTGCTAGCGTTCTCCTACAATGAGCAGTTCTTC; CDR3aa: CASSLLAFSYNEQFF
v_gene: TRBV20-1; j_gene: TRBJ1-2; abundance: NA; d_gene: NA; CDR3nt: TGCAGTGCTAGACCGGGTGGGGGCGCCTATGGCTACACCTTC; CDR3aa: CSARPGGGAYGYTF
v_gene: TRBV2; j_gene: TRBJ2-7; abundance: NA; d_gene: NA; CDR3nt: TGTGCCAGTAAGGGGCAGAATTCCTACGAGCAGTACTTC; CDR3aa: CASKGQNSYEQYF
v_gene: TRBV27; j_gene: TRBJ2-1; abundance: NA; d_gene: TRBD1; CDR3nt: TGTGCCAGCAGTTTGACAGGGTGGGGCAATGAGCAGTTCTTC; CDR3aa: CASSLTGWGNEQFF
v_gene: TRBV6-2/TRBV6-3; j_gene: TRBJ2-3; abundance: NA; d_gene: NA; CDR3nt: TGTGCCAGCAGCCCCTGGTCCACCGGCACAGATACGCAGTATTTT; CDR3aa: CASSPWSTGTDTQYF
v_gene: TRBV20-1; j_gene: TRBJ2-3; abundance: NA; d_gene: TRBD2; CDR3nt: TGCAGTGCTAATAGCGGGACTAGCACAGATACGCAGTATTTT; CDR3aa: CSANSGTSTDTQYF
v_gene: TRBV6-2/TRBV6-3; j_gene: TRBJ2-7; abundance: NA; d_gene: NA; CDR3nt: TGTGCCACCACGCCCCATGGAACCACCTACGAGCAGTACTTC; CDR3aa: CATTPHGTTYEQYF
v_gene: TRBV29-1; j_gene: TRBJ2-7; abundance: NA; d_gene: NA; CDR3nt: TGCAGCCCCGTCCCCGGGCGGTGCCGACGGGGGCCGACTCCCTACGAGCAGTACTTC; CDR3aa: CSPVPGRCRRGPTPYEQYF
v_gene: TRBV25-1; j_gene: TRBJ2-7; abundance: NA; d_gene: NA; CDR3nt: TGTGCCAGCAGTGAATTCTACGAGCAGTACTTC; CDR3aa: CASSEFYEQYF
v_gene: TRBV29-1; j_gene: TRBJ2-7; abundance: NA; d_gene: NA; CDR3nt: TGCAGCGTTGCCCGTCCGGGGATCAGCTACGAGCAGTACTTC; CDR3aa: CSVARPGISYEQYF
v_gene: TRBV15; j_gene: TRBJ2-1; abundance: NA; d_gene: NA; CDR3nt: TGTGCCACCAGCAGAGGTAGCGGACAGCGGGGTAGGAATGAGCAGTTCTTC; CDR3aa: CATSRGSGQRGRNEQFF